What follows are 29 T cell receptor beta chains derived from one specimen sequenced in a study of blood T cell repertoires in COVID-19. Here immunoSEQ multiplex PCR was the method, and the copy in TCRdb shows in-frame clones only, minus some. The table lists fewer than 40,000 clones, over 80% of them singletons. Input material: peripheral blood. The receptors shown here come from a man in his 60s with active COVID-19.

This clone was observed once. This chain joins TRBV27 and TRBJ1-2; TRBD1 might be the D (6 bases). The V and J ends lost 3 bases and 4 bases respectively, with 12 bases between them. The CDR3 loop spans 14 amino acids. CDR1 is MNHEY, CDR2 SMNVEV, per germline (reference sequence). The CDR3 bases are TGTGCCAGCAGTTTCACACAGGGAACCTATGGCTACACCTTC. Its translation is CASSFTQGTYGYTF.

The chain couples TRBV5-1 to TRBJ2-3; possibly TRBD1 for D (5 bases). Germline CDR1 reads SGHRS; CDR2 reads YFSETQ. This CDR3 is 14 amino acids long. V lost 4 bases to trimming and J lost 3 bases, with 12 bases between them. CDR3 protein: CASSPGFGTDTQYF. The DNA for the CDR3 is TGCGCCAGCAGCCCAGGGTTCGGGACAGATACGCAGTATTTT.

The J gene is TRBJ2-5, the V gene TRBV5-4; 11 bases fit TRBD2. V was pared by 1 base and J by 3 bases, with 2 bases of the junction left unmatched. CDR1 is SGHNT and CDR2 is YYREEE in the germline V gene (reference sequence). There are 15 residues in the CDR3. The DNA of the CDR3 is TGTGCCAGCAGCTTGAAACTAGCGGGAGAAGAGACCCAGTACTTC. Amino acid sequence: CASSLKLAGEETQYF.

The CDR3 nucleotides read TGTGCCAGCAGCTCCTCGACTAGCGGGAGTGCTGGGGCCAACGTCCTGACTTTC. Its translation is CASSSSTSGSAGANVLTF. The rearrangement uses TRBV7-9 and TRBJ2-6, with 12 positions matching TRBD2. The trim removed 4 bases at V and 2 bases at J, leaving 6 bases unmatched. The CDR3 spans 18 residues. CDR1 is SEHNR and CDR2 is FQNEAQ in the germline V gene (reference sequence).

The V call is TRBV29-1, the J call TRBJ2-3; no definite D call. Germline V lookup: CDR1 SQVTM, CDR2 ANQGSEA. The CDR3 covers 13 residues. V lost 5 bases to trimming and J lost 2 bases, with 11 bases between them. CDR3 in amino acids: CSVSGRHTDTQYF. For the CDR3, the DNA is TGCAGCGTTTCTGGGCGCCACACAGATACGCAGTATTTT.

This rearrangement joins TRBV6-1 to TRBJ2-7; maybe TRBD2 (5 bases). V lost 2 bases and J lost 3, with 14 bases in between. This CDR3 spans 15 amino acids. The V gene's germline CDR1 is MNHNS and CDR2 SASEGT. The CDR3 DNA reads TGTGCCAGCAGTGAACAGGTGGGAGTCGGCTACGAGCAGTACTTC. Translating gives CASSEQVGVGYEQYF.

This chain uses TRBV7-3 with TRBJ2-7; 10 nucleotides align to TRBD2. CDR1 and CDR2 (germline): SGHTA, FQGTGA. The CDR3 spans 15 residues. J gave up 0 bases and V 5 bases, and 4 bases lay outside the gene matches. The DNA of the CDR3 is TGTGCCAGCAGCCCTCGGACTAGCGGCTCCTACGAGCAGTACTTC. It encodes CASSPRTSGSYEQYF.

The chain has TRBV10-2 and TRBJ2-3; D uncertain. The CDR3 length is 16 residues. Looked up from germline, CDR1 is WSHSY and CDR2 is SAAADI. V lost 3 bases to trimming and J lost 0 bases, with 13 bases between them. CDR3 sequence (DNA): TGCGCCAGCAGTGACACAGCTGGGTCGAGCACAGATACGCAGTATTTT. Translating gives CASSDTAGSSTDTQYF.

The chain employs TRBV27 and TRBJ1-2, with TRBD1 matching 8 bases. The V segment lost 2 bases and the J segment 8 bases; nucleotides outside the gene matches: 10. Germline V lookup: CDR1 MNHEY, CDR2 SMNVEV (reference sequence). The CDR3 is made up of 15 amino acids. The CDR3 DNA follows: TGTGCCAGCAGTTTAGCCCCCCTACAGGGGGGGGGCTACACCTTC. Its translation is CASSLAPLQGGGYTF.

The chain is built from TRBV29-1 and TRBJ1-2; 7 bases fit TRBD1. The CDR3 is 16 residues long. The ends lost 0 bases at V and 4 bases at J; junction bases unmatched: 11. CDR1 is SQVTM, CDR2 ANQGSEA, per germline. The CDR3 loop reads CSVEDRMTGSSYGYTF. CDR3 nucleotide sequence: TGCAGCGTTGAAGATCGAATGACAGGGAGTAGCTATGGCTACACCTTC.

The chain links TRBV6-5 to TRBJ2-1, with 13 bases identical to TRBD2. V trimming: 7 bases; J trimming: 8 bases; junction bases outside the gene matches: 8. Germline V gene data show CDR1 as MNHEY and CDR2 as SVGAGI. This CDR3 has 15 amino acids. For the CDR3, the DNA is TGTGCCAGCATTTGGACTAGCGGGAGTGTGGATGAGCAGTTCTTC. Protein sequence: CASIWTSGSVDEQFF.

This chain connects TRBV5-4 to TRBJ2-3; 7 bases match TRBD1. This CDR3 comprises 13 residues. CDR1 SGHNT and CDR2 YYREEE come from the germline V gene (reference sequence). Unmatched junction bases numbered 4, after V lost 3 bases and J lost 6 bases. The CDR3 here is CASSYDRADTQYF. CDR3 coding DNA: TGTGCCAGCAGCTATGACAGGGCGGATACGCAGTATTTT.

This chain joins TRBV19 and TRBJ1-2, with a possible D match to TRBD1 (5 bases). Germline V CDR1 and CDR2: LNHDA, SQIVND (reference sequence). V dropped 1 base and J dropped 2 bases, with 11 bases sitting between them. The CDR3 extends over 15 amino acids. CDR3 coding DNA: TGTGCCAGTAGTATAGGTGGCAGGACAAACTATGGCTACACCTTC. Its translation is CASSIGGRTNYGYTF. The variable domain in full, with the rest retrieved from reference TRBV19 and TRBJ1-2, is DGGITQSPKYLFRKEGQNVTLSCEQNLNHDAMYWYRQDPGQGLRLIYYSQIVNDFQKGDIAEGYSVSREKKESFPLTVTSAQKNPTAFYLCASSIGGRTNYGYTFGSGTRLTVV.

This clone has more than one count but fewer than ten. CDR3 residues: CARGIGQGIDEQYF. CDR3 sequence (DNA): TGTGCCAGGGGAATCGGACAGGGTATCGACGAGCAGTACTTC. The chain couples TRBV2 to TRBJ2-7, with 8 bases matching TRBD1. The J segment lost 5 bases and the V segment lost 9 bases, leaving 12 bases of the junction unmatched. This CDR3 contains 14 residues. Germline values: CDR1 SNHLY, CDR2 FYNNEI.

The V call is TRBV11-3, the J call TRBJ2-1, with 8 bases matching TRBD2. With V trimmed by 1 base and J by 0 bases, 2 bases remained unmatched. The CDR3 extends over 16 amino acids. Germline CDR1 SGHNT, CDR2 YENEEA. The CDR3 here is CASSLAGTSSYNEQFF. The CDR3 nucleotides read TGTGCCAGCAGCTTAGCCGGGACTAGCTCCTACAATGAGCAGTTCTTC.

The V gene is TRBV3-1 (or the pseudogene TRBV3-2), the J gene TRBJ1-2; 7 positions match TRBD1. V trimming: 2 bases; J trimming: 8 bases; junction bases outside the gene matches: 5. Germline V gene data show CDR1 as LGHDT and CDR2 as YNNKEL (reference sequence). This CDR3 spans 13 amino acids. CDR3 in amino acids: CASSQTGVGGYTF. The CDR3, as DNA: TGTGCCAGCAGCCAAACAGGGGTCGGAGGCTACACCTTC.

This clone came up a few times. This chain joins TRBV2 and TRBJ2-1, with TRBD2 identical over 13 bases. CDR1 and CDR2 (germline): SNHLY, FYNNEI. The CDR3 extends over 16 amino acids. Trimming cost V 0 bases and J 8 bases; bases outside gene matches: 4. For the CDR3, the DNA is TGTGCCAGCAGTGAAGCGGGACTAGCGGGATATGATGAGCAGTTCTTC. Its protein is CASSEAGLAGYDEQFF.

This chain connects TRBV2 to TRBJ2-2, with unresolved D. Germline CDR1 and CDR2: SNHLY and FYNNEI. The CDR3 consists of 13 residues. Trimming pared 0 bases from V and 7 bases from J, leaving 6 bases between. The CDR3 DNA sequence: TGTGCCAGCAGTGAAGCGCACGGCGGGGAGCTGTTTTTT. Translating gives CASSEAHGGELFF.

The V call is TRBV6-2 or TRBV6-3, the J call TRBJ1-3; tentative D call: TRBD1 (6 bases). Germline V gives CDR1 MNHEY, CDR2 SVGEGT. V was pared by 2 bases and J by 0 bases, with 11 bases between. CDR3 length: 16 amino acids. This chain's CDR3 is CASSYARGGSGNTIYF. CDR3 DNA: TGTGCCAGCAGTTACGCCCGAGGGGGCTCTGGAAACACCATATATTTT.

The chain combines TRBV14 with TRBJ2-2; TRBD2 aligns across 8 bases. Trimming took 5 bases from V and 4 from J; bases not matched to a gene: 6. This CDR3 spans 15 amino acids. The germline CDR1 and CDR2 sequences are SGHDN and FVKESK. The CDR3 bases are TGTGCCAGCAGCGTAGCGGGATCAATCACCGGGGAGCTGTTTTTT. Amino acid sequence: CASSVAGSITGELFF.

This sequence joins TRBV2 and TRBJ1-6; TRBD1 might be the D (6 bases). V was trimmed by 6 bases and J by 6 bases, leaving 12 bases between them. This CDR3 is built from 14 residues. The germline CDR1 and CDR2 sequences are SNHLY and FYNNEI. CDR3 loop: CASSAGQSNSPLHF. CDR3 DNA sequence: TGTGCCAGCAGCGCCGGACAGTCTAATTCACCCCTCCACTTT. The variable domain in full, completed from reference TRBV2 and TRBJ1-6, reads EPEVTQTPSHQVTQMGQEVILRCVPISNHLYFYWYRQILGQKVEFLVSFYNNEISEKSEIFDDQFSVERPDGSNFTLKIRSTKLEDSAMYFCASSAGQSNSPLHFGNGTRLTVT.

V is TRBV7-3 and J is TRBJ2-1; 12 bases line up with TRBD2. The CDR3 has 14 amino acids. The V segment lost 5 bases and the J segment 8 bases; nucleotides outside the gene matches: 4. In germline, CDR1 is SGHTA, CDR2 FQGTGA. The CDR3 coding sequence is TGTGCCAGCAGCCCGGGACTAGCGGGCGATGAGCAGTTCTTC. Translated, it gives CASSPGLAGDEQFF.

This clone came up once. The CDR3 nucleotides are TGCGCCAGCAGCCAAGATTACCGCGGGAGTACCTACAATGAGCAGTTCTTC. Its protein is CASSQDYRGSTYNEQFF. The chain couples TRBV4-1 to TRBJ2-1; 7 bases align to TRBD2. The CDR3 contains 17 residues. Germline CDR1 MGHRA, CDR2 YSYEKL. J lost 2 bases, V lost 0 bases, and 7 bases had no gene match.

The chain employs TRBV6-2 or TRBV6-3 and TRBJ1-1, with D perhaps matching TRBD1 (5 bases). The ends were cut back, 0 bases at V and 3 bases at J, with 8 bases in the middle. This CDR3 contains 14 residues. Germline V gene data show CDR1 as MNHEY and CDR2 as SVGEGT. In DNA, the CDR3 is TGTGCCAGCAGTTACTCGTGGGGCGACACTGAAGCTTTCTTT. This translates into CASSYSWGDTEAFF.

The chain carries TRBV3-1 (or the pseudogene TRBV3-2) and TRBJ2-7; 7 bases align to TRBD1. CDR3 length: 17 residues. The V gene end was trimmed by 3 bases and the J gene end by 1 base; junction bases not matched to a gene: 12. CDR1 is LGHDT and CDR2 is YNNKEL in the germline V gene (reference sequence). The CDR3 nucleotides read TGTGCCAGCAGCCAGGGTCGAAACAGGGGTGGGTCCTACGAGCAGTACTTC. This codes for CASSQGRNRGGSYEQYF.

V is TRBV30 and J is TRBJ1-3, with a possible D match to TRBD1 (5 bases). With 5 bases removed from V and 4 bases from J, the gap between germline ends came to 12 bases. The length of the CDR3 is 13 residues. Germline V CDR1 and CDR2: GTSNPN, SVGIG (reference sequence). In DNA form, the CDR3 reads TGTGCCTGGGACGAAGGGGTAGGAAACACCATATATTTT. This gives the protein CAWDEGVGNTIYF.

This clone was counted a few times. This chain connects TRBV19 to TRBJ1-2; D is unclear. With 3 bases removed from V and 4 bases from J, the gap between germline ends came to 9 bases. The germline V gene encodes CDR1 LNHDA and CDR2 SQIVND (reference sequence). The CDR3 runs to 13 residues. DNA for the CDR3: TGTGCCAGTAGTATCAACATCCCCTATGGCTACACCTTC. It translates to CASSINIPYGYTF.

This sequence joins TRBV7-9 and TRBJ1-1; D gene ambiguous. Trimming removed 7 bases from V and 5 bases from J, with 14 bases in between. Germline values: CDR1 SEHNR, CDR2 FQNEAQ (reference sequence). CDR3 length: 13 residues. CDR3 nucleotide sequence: TGTGCCAGCACTGGAGGTGCGAGGACTGAAGCTTTCTTT. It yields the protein CASTGGARTEAFF.

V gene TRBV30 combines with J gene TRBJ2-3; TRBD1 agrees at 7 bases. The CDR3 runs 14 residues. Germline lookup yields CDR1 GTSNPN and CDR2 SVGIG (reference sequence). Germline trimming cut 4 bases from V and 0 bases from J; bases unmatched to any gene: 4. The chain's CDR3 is CAWTGGVSTDTQYF. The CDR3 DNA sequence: TGTGCCTGGACAGGGGGAGTTAGCACAGATACGCAGTATTTT.